Below, one TCR beta chain is given with its context. The method was immunoSEQ multiplex PCR; TCRdb's version includes in-frame clones alone and lacks a portion of them. The repertoire holds approximately 2.3 million clones, with over 90% as singletons. The sample belongs to a study of shared clonotypes between healthy human individuals. Trimming cost V 4 bases and J 4 bases; bases outside gene matches: 1. CDR3 length: 14 residues. CDR1 MDHEN and CDR2 SYDVKM come from the germline V gene. V is TRBV28 and J is TRBJ2-1; 10 bases fit TRBD2. The material sequenced was naive CD4+ T cells from PBMCs. Subset reported: CD45RA+ positively selected. The receptor comes from a man aged 18 to 30 in good health. Some clones in this sample may be carry-over from other donors' samples. As DNA, the CDR3 is TGTGCCAGCAGTTGGACTAGCGGTTACAATGAGCAGTTCTTC. This translates into CASSWTSGYNEQFF.